The 11 T cell receptor beta chains below come from one sample, sequenced in a study of T cell changes during pregnancy in multiple sclerosis. The repertoire was sequenced with immunoSEQ multiplex PCR; TCRdb's copy has only in-frame clones and lacks some. The sample lists roughly 59,000 clones; 90% to 95% were seen once. The material sequenced was peripheral blood, taken in the third trimester of pregnancy. The receptor set was obtained from a female donor in good health, enrolled as a control in a pregnancy study.

The rearrangement links TRBV7-3 to TRBJ2-1; D is undetermined. Per the germline V gene, CDR1 is SGHTA and CDR2 is FQGTGA. The CDR3 spans 12 residues. V dropped 5 bases and J dropped 8 bases, with 10 bases sitting between them. The CDR3 region has the DNA TGTGCCAGCAGCGACCTCAGCGATGAGCAGTTCTTC. It translates to CASSDLSDEQFF. The entire variable domain, with the rest obtained from reference TRBV7-3 and TRBJ2-1, is as follows: GAGVSQTPSNKVTEKGKYVELRCDPISGHTALYWYRQSLGQGPEFLIYFQGTGAADDSGLPNDRFFAVRPEGSVSTLKIQRTERGDSAVYLCASSDLSDEQFFGPGTRLTVL.

The chain links TRBV6-5 to TRBJ1-2; D uncertain. Germline lookup yields CDR1 MNHEY and CDR2 SVGAGI. V lost 6 bases and J lost 8, with 19 bases in between. The CDR3 is made up of 14 amino acids. CDR3 in DNA: TGTGCCAGCAGCCAACACCGCCGGGGTGTAGGCTACACCTTC. Translation: CASSQHRRGVGYTF.

The gene calls are TRBV4-2 and TRBJ1-2; D may be TRBD1 (5 bases). The CDR3 contains 15 residues. Germline assignment: CDR1 LGHNA and CDR2 YNFKEQ. Trimming took 4 bases from V and 3 from J, leaving 15 bases between them. CDR3 sequence reads: CASSPGQGPYYGYTF. The CDR3 DNA reads TGTGCCAGCAGCCCCGGACAAGGGCCCTACTATGGCTACACCTTC.

The genes are TRBV5-4 and TRBJ2-5; TRBD2 matches at 11 bases. This CDR3 spans 17 amino acids. With V trimmed by 3 bases and J by 5 bases, 12 bases remained unmatched. From germline, CDR1 is SGHNT and CDR2 YYREEE (reference sequence). CDR3 nucleotide sequence: TGTGCCAGCAGCTACAAATTAGCGGGGGGGCCTGGGGAGACCCAGTACTTC. It specifies CASSYKLAGGPGETQYF.

The V gene is TRBV19, the J gene TRBJ1-1; 7 positions match TRBD1. Germline V gene lookup returns CDR1 LNHDA and CDR2 SQIVND (reference sequence). With 6 bases clipped from V and 1 base from J, the junction kept 5 bases outside the gene matches. The CDR3 runs to 14 residues. This CDR3 is CASRPTGQNTEAFF. The CDR3 DNA is TGTGCCAGTAGACCGACAGGGCAGAACACTGAAGCTTTCTTT.

CDR3 sequence: CASSWGGAENYEQYF. DNA of the CDR3: TGTGCCAGCAGCTGGGGGGGGGCAGAAAATTACGAGCAGTACTTC. V is TRBV5-6 and J is TRBJ2-7, with D maybe TRBD2 (7 bases). Trimming took 3 bases from V and 4 from J, leaving 17 bases between them. CDR1 and CDR2 from the germline V gene are SGHDT and YYEEEE. The CDR3 spans 15 residues.

The chain couples TRBV7-2 to TRBJ2-1, with 9 bases identical to TRBD2. CDR3 length: 15 amino acids. Trimming cost V 6 bases and J 7 bases; bases outside gene matches: 10. Germline V gives CDR1 SGHTA, CDR2 FQGNSA. The CDR3 loop is CASSLVRTSVNEQFF. CDR3 DNA sequence: TGTGCCAGCAGTCTCGTGAGGACTAGCGTTAATGAGCAGTTCTTC. Filled out from reference TRBV7-2 and TRBJ2-1, the complete variable domain reads GAGVSQSPSNKVTEKGKDVELRCDPISGHTALYWYRQSLGQGLEFLIYFQGNSAPDKSGLPSDRFSAERTGGSVSTLTIQRTQQEDSAVYLCASSLVRTSVNEQFFGPGTRLTVL.

This clone was picked up a small number of times. V is TRBV27 and J is TRBJ1-1; 7 bases line up with TRBD1. The CDR3 contains 14 residues. Germline V gene sequence: CDR1 MNHEY, CDR2 SMNVEV (reference sequence). V lost 4 bases, J lost 2 bases, and 4 bases stayed unmatched. In DNA form, the CDR3 reads TGTGCCAGCAGTTCAGGACAGGCAAACACTGAAGCTTTCTTT. Translating gives CASSSGQANTEAFF.

The chain links TRBV7-2 to TRBJ1-5; no firm D call. This CDR3 comprises 13 residues. Germline loops: CDR1 SGHTA, CDR2 FQGNSA. Trimming removed 1 base at V and 11 bases at J, with 12 bases between. The CDR3 loop is CASSLDWSRAQHF. The CDR3, as DNA: TGTGCCAGCAGCTTAGATTGGTCACGAGCCCAGCATTTT.

J is TRBJ2-3 and V is TRBV9; TRBD1 agrees at 8 bases. The CDR3 has 15 residues. Germline V gene sequence: CDR1 SGDLS, CDR2 YYNGEE. Trimming cost V 4 bases and J 6 bases; bases outside gene matches: 10. The CDR3 nucleotides read TGTGCCAGCAGCCCCCGGACAGGGACTCTGGATACGCAGTATTTT. It translates to CASSPRTGTLDTQYF. The full variable domain, rest sourced from reference TRBV9 and TRBJ2-3, is DSGVTQTPKHLITATGQRVTLRCSPRSGDLSVYWYQQSLDQGLQFLIQYYNGEERAKGNILERFSAQQFPDLHSELNLSSLELGDSALYFCASSPRTGTLDTQYFGPGTRLTVL.

This rearrangement joins TRBV6-6 to TRBJ2-1; 11 positions agree with TRBD2. V was pared by 0 bases and J by 7 bases, with 5 bases of the junction left unmatched. CDR1 and CDR2 from the germline V gene are MNHNY and SVGAGI (reference sequence). CDR3 length: 16 residues. This CDR3 is CASSYSRASGGNEQFF. The CDR3 bases are TGTGCCAGCAGTTACTCCCGGGCTAGCGGGGGGAATGAGCAGTTCTTC.